The present entry profiles one T cell receptor beta chain with its context. Antigen: not known. This specimen comes from a study of ipilimumab plus nivolumab after autologous stem cell transplantation. On the study more broadly: Patients received a median of 5 ipilimumab and about 8 nivolumab doses. The DLBCL group included primary refractory and relapsed cases.

Germline V CDR1 and CDR2: GTSNPN, SVGIG (reference sequence). V was shortened by 3 bases and J by 2 bases, with 12 bases between the two germline ends. The CDR3 sequence is 14 residues long. Study-wide results and limits: Authors suggest TCR repertoire, Treg phenotype and gut microbiota support further study.

TCRdb's table, derived via immunoSEQ multiplex PCR, lists solely in-frame clones and lacks some. The sample has roughly 17,000 clones; more than 65% are singletons. Starting 14 to 28 days after autologous transplant, ipilimumab 1 mg/kg was given. This TCR derives from a male donor with diffuse large B-cell lymphoma. The sample here was PBMCs, taken in a trial of ipilimumab plus nivolumab as post-transplant consolidation. This sequence joins TRBV30 and TRBJ2-3, with TRBD1 as a possible D gene (5 bases). DNA for the CDR3: TGTGCCTGGAGGGTTAAAGGGGCCACAGATACGCAGTATTTT. The encoded protein is CAWRVKGATDTQYF.